A single sample is the source of the 23 T cell receptor beta chains below, sequenced in a study of T cell responses to AZD1222 COVID-19 vaccine. Data came from immunoSEQ multiplex PCR; TCRdb stores just in-frame clones and leaves some out. Of around 75,000 clones listed, approximately 81% are singletons. Sample: peripheral blood, taken on day 0 of AZD1222 vaccination. The receptors originated from an adult in good health.

This chain's CDR3 is CASSYPRDTEAFF. CDR3 sequence (DNA): TGTGCCAGCAGTTACCCCAGAGACACTGAAGCTTTCTTT. The chain uses TRBV6-2 or TRBV6-3 and TRBJ1-1; D unclear. The CDR3 has 13 residues. V lost 2 bases and J lost 3, with 7 bases in between. Germline V gives CDR1 MNHEY, CDR2 SVGEGT.

This clone came up once. The J gene is TRBJ1-3, the V gene TRBV6-5; maybe TRBD1 (5 bases). This CDR3 has 15 residues. Germline loops: CDR1 MNHEY, CDR2 SVGAGI. V gave up 6 bases and J gave up 4 bases, with 16 bases separating them. The CDR3: CASSRLGTEGNTIYF. The CDR3 DNA follows: TGTGCCAGCAGCCGACTAGGGACTGAAGGAAACACCATATATTTT.

In nucleotides, the CDR3 is TGTGCCTGGAGAGTACAGGGTGCCCACGAGCAGTACTTC. Translating gives CAWRVQGAHEQYF. The V and J genes are TRBV30 and TRBJ2-7; a weak D match, TRBD1 (6 bases). The CDR3 has 13 amino acids. Germline-derived CDR1 and CDR2 are GTSNPN and SVGIG (reference sequence). Trimming removed 3 bases at V and 5 bases at J, with 14 bases between.

This rearrangement joins TRBV3-1 (or the pseudogene TRBV3-2) to TRBJ1-5; D gene unclear. The CDR3 has 13 residues. Germline assignment: CDR1 LGHDT and CDR2 YNNKEL (reference sequence). V lost 0 bases to trimming and J lost 6 bases, with 6 bases between them. CDR3 DNA sequence: TGTGCCAGCAGCCAAGAAAACCGTCAGCCCCAGCATTTT. Protein sequence: CASSQENRQPQHF.

The CDR3 sequence is CASSFFGGADTEAFF. DNA for the CDR3: TGTGCCAGCAGTTTTTTTGGGGGGGCGGACACTGAAGCTTTCTTT. The J gene is TRBJ1-1, the V gene TRBV28, with a possible D match to TRBD1 (6 bases). Trimming stripped 3 bases from V and 3 bases from J, with 14 bases between. The germline CDR1 and CDR2 sequences are MDHEN and SYDVKM. The CDR3 is 15 residues long.

This chain links TRBV18 with TRBJ1-5; D possibly corresponds to TRBD1 (5 bases). Between the trimmed V and J ends, which lost 2 bases and 2 bases, there was a span of 13 bases. CDR3 length: 16 residues. The germline gives CDR1 KGHSH, CDR2 LQKENI. The CDR3 bases are TGTGCCAGCTCACCAGGATCAGGGTGGCGCAATCAGCCCCAGCATTTT. Amino acids: CASSPGSGWRNQPQHF.

The chain combines TRBV29-1 with TRBJ2-3, with a weak D call TRBD1 (7 bases). This CDR3 is 12 amino acids long. Trimming left V 8 bases short and J 4 bases short, with 13 bases between. The germline CDR1 and CDR2 sequences are SQVTM and ANQGSEA. In DNA, the CDR3 is TGCAGCTTCAGGGGGGAGGCAGATACGCAGTATTTT. This sequence encodes CSFRGEADTQYF.

In DNA, the CDR3 is TGTGCCAGCAGTGAGACGGTCTATGGCTACACCTTC. This codes for CASSETVYGYTF. The V call is TRBV6-1, the J call TRBJ1-2; D unclear. The CDR3 contains 12 residues. CDR1 MNHNS and CDR2 SASEGT come from the germline V gene. Trimming pared 3 bases from V and 4 bases from J, leaving 6 bases between.

The rearrangement links TRBV5-6 to TRBJ2-7; maybe TRBD2 (7 bases). This CDR3 is 16 amino acids long. V lost 0 bases to trimming and J lost 0 bases, with 13 bases between them. In germline, CDR1 is SGHDT, CDR2 YYEEEE. CDR3: CASSLGGGGLSYEQYF. The CDR3 nucleotides are TGTGCCAGCAGCTTGGGGGGCGGGGGCCTCTCCTACGAGCAGTACTTC.

The chain has TRBV7-8 and TRBJ2-1; 12 bases are shared with TRBD2. There are 15 residues in the CDR3. V trimming: 2 bases; J trimming: 4 bases; junction bases outside the gene matches: 0. The germline CDR1 and CDR2 sequences are SGHVS and FQNEAQ. CDR3 DNA: TGTGCCAGCAGCTTAACTAGCGGGGGGTACAATGAGCAGTTCTTC. Protein sequence: CASSLTSGGYNEQFF.

The V and J genes are TRBV28 and TRBJ1-5; D uncertain. The germline V gene has CDR1 MDHEN and CDR2 SYDVKM. The ends were cut back, 7 bases at V and 1 base at J, with 17 bases in the middle. The CDR3 runs 16 residues. CDR3 protein: CASTPGGRLSNQPQHF. The CDR3 DNA is TGTGCCAGCACCCCTGGTGGGCGTTTGAGCAATCAGCCCCAGCATTTT.

The chain links TRBV7-9 to TRBJ1-2; D is unresolved. Trimming left V 5 bases short and J 4 bases short, with 11 bases between. Germline CDR1 SEHNR, CDR2 FQNEAQ (reference sequence). This CDR3 contains 13 residues. The CDR3 reads CASSGRLGYGYTF. CDR3 bases: TGTGCCAGCAGCGGACGGCTAGGCTATGGCTACACCTTC.

The genes are TRBV27 and TRBJ2-7, with 11 bases matching TRBD1. The CDR3 is 15 amino acids. Losses at the gene ends were 4 bases for V and 2 bases for J; bases not matched to a gene: 4. The V gene's germline CDR1 is MNHEY and CDR2 SMNVEV (reference sequence). The CDR3 DNA reads as TGTGCCAGCAGTTCCGGGACAGGGGGTCCCTACGAGCAGTACTTC. Its protein is CASSSGTGGPYEQYF.

This clone was detected only a few times. The chain uses TRBV7-9 and TRBJ1-5, with D possibly TRBD1 on 5 matching bases. Trimming took 4 bases from V and 0 from J, leaving 13 bases between them. This CDR3 contains 16 residues. CDR1 and CDR2 (germline): SEHNR, FQNEAQ (reference sequence). CDR3 protein: CASSSQGLYSNQPQHF. CDR3 nucleotide sequence: TGTGCCAGCAGCTCGCAGGGTTTATATAGCAATCAGCCCCAGCATTTT.

The CDR3 region has the DNA TGTGCCAGCAGTTTGTCGACGGGGGGGCGGAGGGAGACCCAGTACTTC. Encoded protein: CASSLSTGGRRETQYF. The chain has TRBV28 and TRBJ2-5; TRBD2 aligns across 8 bases. This CDR3 is built from 16 residues. With 3 bases clipped from V and 5 bases from J, the junction kept 11 bases outside the gene matches. Per germline, CDR1 MDHEN and CDR2 SYDVKM.

The chain couples TRBV27 to TRBJ2-7; no clear D. This CDR3 is 12 amino acids long. CDR1 MNHEY and CDR2 SMNVEV come from the germline V gene (reference sequence). V was clipped by 3 bases and J by 6 bases, with 9 bases between them. In nucleotides, the CDR3 is TGTGCCAGCAGTTTTGGGGTCGGCGAGCAGTACTTC. This gives the protein CASSFGVGEQYF.

The chain has TRBV10-3 and TRBJ2-3, with 15 bases that match TRBD2. The V gene's germline CDR1 is ENHRY and CDR2 SYGVKD. The J segment lost 0 bases and the V segment lost 10 bases, leaving 11 bases of the junction unmatched. CDR3 length: 18 amino acids. This CDR3 reads CATMFGTSGGTSTDTQYF. The CDR3, as DNA: TGTGCCACAATGTTTGGGACTAGCGGGGGGACTAGCACAGATACGCAGTATTTT.

This chain connects TRBV6-6 to TRBJ1-5; TRBD1 agrees at 7 bases. Germline CDR1 MNHNY, CDR2 SVGAGI (reference sequence). The V gene end was trimmed by 4 bases and the J gene end by 7 bases; junction bases not matched to a gene: 13. This CDR3 contains 16 residues. CDR3 region: CASSWLMRQGRQPQHF. DNA for the CDR3: TGTGCCAGCAGTTGGCTAATGAGACAGGGACGCCAGCCCCAGCATTTT.

This clone was detected only once. The rearrangement uses TRBV11-1 and TRBJ2-1; D possibly corresponds to TRBD1 (5 bases). Germline CDR1 SGHAT, CDR2 FQDESV (reference sequence). Trimming cost V 3 bases and J 8 bases, with 8 bases left between them. The CDR3 is 12 residues long. DNA of the CDR3: TGTGCCAGCAGCTTTAGGGGTGATGAGCAGTTCTTC. This translates into CASSFRGDEQFF.

The chain joins TRBV3-1 (or the pseudogene TRBV3-2) to TRBJ2-7; TRBD1 agrees at 7 bases. CDR1 and CDR2 (germline): LGHDT, YNNKEL (reference sequence). V was clipped by 1 base and J by 7 bases; unmatched bases: 10. This CDR3 has 15 amino acids. Here the CDR3 reads CASSQGQGEPGEQYF. The CDR3 DNA reads TGTGCCAGCAGCCAAGGGCAGGGGGAACCGGGGGAGCAGTACTTC.

The rearrangement links TRBV3-1 (or the pseudogene TRBV3-2) to TRBJ2-3; D remains ambiguous. The CDR3 extends over 13 amino acids. V was clipped by 4 bases and J by 2 bases, with 7 bases between them. Germline lookup yields CDR1 LGHDT and CDR2 YNNKEL (reference sequence). CDR3 coding DNA: TGTGCCAGCAGCCGAACTTTCACAGATACGCAGTATTTT. Encoded protein: CASSRTFTDTQYF.

The chain combines TRBV3-1 (or the pseudogene TRBV3-2) with TRBJ1-2; the D gene is possibly TRBD1 (6 bases). The CDR3 contains 15 residues. Germline V gene data show CDR1 as LGHDT and CDR2 as YNNKEL (reference sequence). Trimming shortened V by 7 bases and J by 0 bases, and 15 bases separated the two germline ends. CDR3 sequence reads: CASNDWGAANYGYTF. Written as DNA, the CDR3 is TGTGCCAGCAACGATTGGGGGGCAGCTAACTATGGCTACACCTTC.

This clone has only a few counts. The CDR3 bases are TGTGCCAGCACAACAGGGGTAGCCTCACCCCTCCACTTT. This translates into CASTTGVASPLHF. V usage is TRBV6-5 and J usage is TRBJ1-6, with TRBD1 matching 7 bases. Germline CDR1 reads MNHEY; CDR2 reads SVGAGI. V was pared by 7 bases and J by 10 bases, with 7 bases of the junction left unmatched. The CDR3 is 13 residues long.